These T cell receptor beta chains were read from a single sample in a study of neurological immune-mediated disorders. TCRdb re-called the 5' RACE reads through MiXCR, storing one row per CDR3 protein. The sample yields 65,000 to 85,000 distinct CDR3 sequences, 3% to 4% seen once. The sample was PBMCs. The source of these receptors is a woman in her forties or fifties with multiple sclerosis. The CDR3 runs from the conserved cysteine through the conserved F or W. A D gene is named only where the DNA matches it firmly. Clone size is given for some rows only: seen once, a few or many times, or a class if the clone is expanded.

TRBV24-1,.,TRBJ2-2,many,TGTGCCACCAGTGCTGACAAGAACACCGGGGAGCTGTTTTTT,CATSADKNTGELFF
TRBV6-1,TRBD2,TRBJ2-2,many,TGTGCCAGCAGTGAAGCTAGGGCTAGCGGGATGAGGGTCGGGGAGCTGTTTTTT,CASSEARASGMRVGELFF
TRBV7-6,.,TRBJ2-1,.,TGTGCCAGCGGAATGACGGACAATGAGCAGTTCTTC,CASGMTDNEQFF
TRBV11-3,TRBD1,TRBJ1-3,few,TGTGCCAGCAGCAGCAGGGACAGTACTAAAAACATATATTTT,CASSSRDSTKNIYF
TRBV5-1,TRBD1,TRBJ2-5,many,TGCGCCAGCAGCTCAAGGACAGGACAAGAGACCCAGTACTTC,CASSSRTGQETQYF
TRBV20-1,TRBD2,TRBJ2-2,many,TGCAGTGCTGCGACTAGCGGGGCCCTGAGGACCGGGGAGCTGTTTTTT,CSAATSGALRTGELFF
TRBV6-6,.,TRBJ2-2,many,TGTGCCAGCAGTTACCTCGGACAGAAGAACACCGGGGAGCTGTTTTTT,CASSYLGQKNTGELFF
TRBV10-3,TRBD2,TRBJ2-1,many,TGTGCCATCAGTGAGGGGCTAGCGGGAAGTAATGAGCAGTTCTTC,CAISEGLAGSNEQFF
TRBV20-1,.,TRBJ2-2,many,TGCAGTGCTAGAGGCAGGGAGGTCGCCGGGGAGCTGTTTTTT,CSARGREVAGELFF
TRBV5-1,.,TRBJ2-5,many,TGCGCCAGCAGCTCTGCGACAGGCCGGCAAGAGACCCAGTACTTC,CASSSATGRQETQYF
TRBV6-1,TRBD2,TRBJ2-4,many,TGTGCCAGCAGTGAAGAGCGACTAGCGGGGGCACAGGAAAACATTCAGTACTTC,CASSEERLAGAQENIQYF
TRBV5-1,TRBD1,TRBJ2-7,many,TGCGCCAGCAGCTTGGGCGGGGACAGGGGTTTTGGTGTGCAGTACTTC,CASSLGGDRGFGVQYF
TRBV15,.,TRBJ2-6,many,TGTGCCACCAGTAATCTCGAGGAGGGTACTGGGGCCAACGTCCTGACTTTC,CATSNLEEGTGANVLTF
TRBV5-5,TRBD1,TRBJ2-1,many,TGTGCCAGCAGCTTCTCTGGGACAGGGATCCTCTACAATGAGCAGTTCTTC,CASSFSGTGILYNEQFF
TRBV20-1,.,TRBJ1-4,many,TGCAGTGCTAGGCAGGGAGGTGAAAAACTGTTTTTT,CSARQGGEKLFF
TRBV4-3,.,TRBJ2-1,many,TGCGCCAGCAGCCAAGATCCCTCTCGTGAGCAGTTCTTC,CASSQDPSREQFF
TRBV20-1,.,TRBJ2-3,many,TGCAGTGCTAGCCCCTCCGGGGATGCAGCAGATACGCAGTATTTT,CSASPSGDAADTQYF
TRBV20-1,.,TRBJ2-1,many,TGCAGTGCTAGAGAAACTCCCTACAATGAGCAGTTCTTC,CSARETPYNEQFF
TRBV5-5,.,TRBJ1-2,many,TGTGCCAGCAGTCAAACAGCGAACTATGGCTACACCTTC,CASSQTANYGYTF
TRBV7-9,.,TRBJ1-4,many,TGTGCCAGCAGCTCCCGGAGAACTACAGGGTCCGGTGAAAAACTGTTTTTT,CASSSRRTTGSGEKLFF
TRBV20-1,TRBD1,TRBJ1-2,.,TGCAGTGCTAGAGATGGGGGACAGGGGCTTTCATTCCGTGGCTACACCTTC,CSARDGGQGLSFRGYTF
TRBV18,.,TRBJ2-1,many,TGTGCCAGCTCACCAGGCAGGAACAATGAGCAGTTCTTC,CASSPGRNNEQFF
TRBV7-2,.,TRBJ2-5,many,TGTGCCAGCAGCTTAGGTCCCCTCTCTACCCAGTACTTC,CASSLGPLSTQYF
TRBV18,.,TRBJ2-5,many,TGTGCCAGCTCACCATCCGAAGAGACCCAGTACTTC,CASSPSEETQYF
TRBV5-1,TRBD2,TRBJ2-7,many,TGCGCCAGCAGCTTACCATCGGGGGGACTTCCGGACGAGCAGTACTTC,CASSLPSGGLPDEQYF
TRBV7-2,.,TRBJ1-3,many,TGTGCCAGCAGCTCTACCCGGGACTTACACTCTGGAAACACCATATATTTT,CASSSTRDLHSGNTIYF
TRBV7-9,.,TRBJ1-3,many,TGTGCCAATTCCCCCCGGACGGCTGGAAACACCATATATTTT,CANSPRTAGNTIYF
TRBV5-1,.,TRBJ2-2,.,TGCGCCAGCAGCTTGGCCGATGAGGCCGGGGAGCTGTTTTTT,CASSLADEAGELFF
TRBV28,TRBD1,TRBJ2-6,many,TGTGCCAGCACCGAAGGGGGCTTCGGGGCCAACGTCCTGACTTTC,CASTEGGFGANVLTF
TRBV6-5,TRBD1,TRBJ2-3,many,TGTGCCAGCAGCACCCCTGGGACAGGGTCGTATACGCAGTATTTT,CASSTPGTGSYTQYF
TRBV11-2,TRBD2,TRBJ2-1,many,TGTGCCAGCAGCTTAACTAATAGCGGGGGGGCCAATATCTATGAGCAGTTCTTC,CASSLTNSGGANIYEQFF
TRBV20-1,TRBD1,TRBJ2-5,many,TGCAGTGCTAGAGATTTACAGGGGTCAGGCGAGACCCAGTACTTC,CSARDLQGSGETQYF
TRBV5-1,TRBD2,TRBJ2-2,many,TGCGCCAGCAGCTTGGACGGGGGGGCCTGGGACACCGGGGAGCTGTTTTTT,CASSLDGGAWDTGELFF
TRBV7-9,.,TRBJ2-5,many,TGTGCCAGCAGCCTTGGGCCCAGTGGGGTCCAAGAGACCCAGTACTTC,CASSLGPSGVQETQYF
TRBV5-6,TRBD2,TRBJ2-1,many,TGTGCCAGCGGCGGGAGTCAGTTTTCCTACAATGAGCAGTTCTTC,CASGGSQFSYNEQFF
TRBV20-1,.,TRBJ1-6,many,TGCAGTGTCCCATCACCCTATAATTCACCCCTCCACTTT,CSVPSPYNSPLHF
TRBV20-1,TRBD2,TRBJ2-7,many,TGCAGTGCTAGAGATCTAAGGAATAGCGGGTTCATTTACGAGCAGTACTTC,CSARDLRNSGFIYEQYF
TRBV7-8,.,TRBJ1-1,many,TGTGCCAGCAGCTTAGACATAGACGGAACTGAAGCTTTCTTT,CASSLDIDGTEAFF
TRBV5-1,TRBD1,TRBJ2-2,many,TGCGCCAGCAGCCTACAGGGGGTCGGGCTGTTTTTT,CASSLQGVGLFF
TRBV11-2,TRBD1,TRBJ2-1,many,TGTGCCAGCAGCTTATTCGTTGGACAGGGAATTTATCAGTTCTTC,CASSLFVGQGIYQFF
TRBV4-1,TRBD2,TRBJ2-1,many,TGCGCCAGCAGCCAAGCCGGGGGGAGGGAGCAGTTCTTC,CASSQAGGREQFF
TRBV3-1,.,TRBJ1-2,many,TGTGCCAGCAGCCAAATGGGGATTGGCTATGGCTACACCTTC,CASSQMGIGYGYTF
TRBV5-1,TRBD1,TRBJ1-4,many,TGCGCCAGCAGCTTGGTTGGGACAGGGCAAGAAAAACTGTTTTTT,CASSLVGTGQEKLFF
TRBV4-3,TRBD1,TRBJ1-4,many,TGCGCCAGCAGCCAGCGGACCGGGACAGACGATGAAAAACTGTTTTTT,CASSQRTGTDDEKLFF
TRBV27,.,TRBJ1-6,many,TGTGCCAGCAGTTTCCGGGAGGGTTCGCGATCACCCCTCCACTTT,CASSFREGSRSPLHF
TRBV28,.,TRBJ2-3,.,TGTGACAGCAGTTTCCCCGCAGATACACAGTATTTT,CDSSFPADTQYF